One and the same sample provided the 32 T cell receptor beta chains below, sequenced in a study of metastatic and nonmetastatic thyroid tumors. All patients were untreated before thyroid surgery. From the PCR reads, TCRdb re-called clones with MiXCR. The sample holds 45,000 or so clones; under 20% are singletons and the top ten take 22%. The sequencing sample was made of blood. Receptors originate from a female donor with papillary thyroid cancer or a benign thyroid nodule (not recorded which). Some clones in this sample may be carry-over from other donors' samples.

This clone was seen repeatedly, ten times or more. The chain combines TRBV19 with TRBJ1-2; 7 bases align to TRBD1. Looked up from germline, CDR1 is LNHDA and CDR2 is SQIVND (reference sequence). The CDR3 runs to 16 residues. J lost 1 base, V lost 7 bases, and 12 bases had no gene match. The CDR3 loop reads CASTTQRAGGNYGYTF. The CDR3, as DNA: TGTGCCAGTACCACCCAACGGGCAGGGGGTAACTATGGCTACACCTTC.

In this sample, this clone turned up many times. The chain links TRBV6-1 to TRBJ2-7, with unresolved D. This CDR3 is 12 amino acids long. V was cut by 9 bases and J by 4 bases, with 13 bases left in between. Germline CDR1 reads MNHNS; CDR2 reads SASEGT. The CDR3 DNA reads TGTGCCAGTTCGACTGGTGGTTACGAGCAGTACTTC. This gives the protein CASSTGGYEQYF.

The sample holds many counts of this clone. The chain uses TRBV2 and TRBJ2-1, with D possibly TRBD2 on 5 matching bases. The V gene's germline CDR1 is SNHLY and CDR2 FYNNEI. The CDR3 loop spans 11 amino acids. V dropped 6 bases and J dropped 8 bases, with 8 bases sitting between them. The CDR3 region has the DNA TGTGCCAGCAGGGACTTCGATGAGCAGTTCTTC. Amino acids: CASRDFDEQFF.

This clone was seen more than once but under ten times. V usage is TRBV12-3 or TRBV12-4 and J usage is TRBJ1-6; D remains ambiguous. The V and J ends lost 0 bases and 6 bases respectively, with 3 bases between them. CDR3 size: 13 residues. The chain's CDR3 is CASSLASNSPLHF. CDR3 sequence (DNA): TGTGCCAGCAGTTTAGCCTCTAATTCACCCCTCCACTTT.

As concerns this clone: Being one base from a much bigger clone, this may be a read error. The chain recombines TRBV19 with TRBJ1-4, with TRBD1 as a possible D gene (5 bases). Germline CDR1 LNHDA, CDR2 SQIVND (reference sequence). This CDR3 spans 15 amino acids. The CDR3: CASSIDPGTNGKLFF. In nucleotides, the CDR3 is TGTGCCAGTAGTATAGACCCGGGGACTAATGGAAAACTGTTTTTT.

In regard to this clone: This CDR3 fails to terminate in the conserved phenylalanine or tryptophan, so it likely reflects a read error. The chain recombines TRBV15 with TRBJ2-5, with D hard to call. CDR1 and CDR2 from the germline V gene are LNHNV and YYDKDF (reference sequence). CDR3 size: 11 residues. Trimming removed 3 bases at V and 5 bases at J, with 4 bases between. The CDR3 coding sequence is TGTGCCACCAGCAGCGGGGAGACCCAGTACTTA. It specifies CATSSGETQYL.

In this sample, this clone turned up many times. V is TRBV11-2 and J is TRBJ1-1; tentative D call: TRBD1 (5 bases). Germline CDR1 reads SGHAT; CDR2 reads FQNNGV. The CDR3 consists of 14 residues. The V and J ends lost 1 base and 6 bases respectively, with 12 bases between them. The CDR3 region is CASSLGPGRAEAFF. The CDR3 nucleotides are TGTGCCAGCAGCTTAGGCCCAGGGAGGGCTGAAGCTTTCTTT.

There are many counts of this clone. CDR3 region: CATSDLAREDTQYF. As DNA, the CDR3 is TGTGCCACCAGTGATTTGGCCAGGGAAGATACGCAGTATTTT. This sequence joins TRBV24-1 and TRBJ2-3; maybe TRBD1 (5 bases). CDR1 and CDR2 from the germline V gene are KGHDR and SFDVKD. This CDR3 contains 14 residues. V lost 0 bases to trimming and J lost 5 bases, with 8 bases between them.

This clone showed up many times. This chain connects TRBV6-1 to TRBJ1-1; weak D call: TRBD1 (6 bases). The V gene lost 10 bases and the J gene lost 4 bases, with 16 bases spanning the gap. The germline V gene has CDR1 MNHNS and CDR2 SASEGT. The CDR3 runs to 13 residues. The DNA of the CDR3 is TGTGCCACCGGGGGGGGGGCTTGCACTGAAGCTTTCTTT. This encodes CATGGGACTEAFF.

This clone was recorded a few times. This sequence joins TRBV28 and TRBJ2-3, with 8 bases matching TRBD2. Germline lookup yields CDR1 MDHEN and CDR2 SYDVKM. V was clipped by 6 bases and J by 3 bases; unmatched bases: 11. This CDR3 spans 16 amino acids. The CDR3 reads CASSPVAAGGTDTQYF. The CDR3 coding sequence is TGTGCCAGCAGCCCAGTCGCGGCGGGGGGTACAGATACGCAGTATTTT.

A note on this clone: One junction end does not reproduce the germline sequence, and a read error may be involved. The V and J genes are TRBV28 and TRBJ2-7; tentative D call: TRBD1 (5 bases). Germline V gives CDR1 MDHEN, CDR2 SYDVKM. The CDR3 has 14 residues. The CDR3 DNA follows: TGTGCCAGCATTGAAGGACAATCCTCCTACGAGCATTACTTC. As protein: CASIEGQSSYEHYF.

This clone was detected many times. V and J are TRBV11-2 and TRBJ2-1; D not resolved. Germline CDR1 is SGHAT and CDR2 is FQNNGV. This CDR3 is built from 13 residues. The V end lost 5 bases, the J end lost 10 bases, and 15 bases lay between the germline ends. CDR3 DNA: TGTGCCAGCAGCCCAAGCCTGTTACTGGAGCAGTTCTTC. This translates into CASSPSLLLEQFF.

There are many counts of this clone. This chain connects TRBV20-1 to TRBJ2-1; 7 nucleotides agree with TRBD2. Germline CDR1 is DFQATT and CDR2 is SNEGSKA (reference sequence). The CDR3 has 17 amino acids. V was clipped by 1 base and J by 0 bases; unmatched bases: 9. The CDR3: CSARALGRESSYNEQFF. The CDR3 DNA reads as TGCAGTGCTAGAGCCCTCGGGCGGGAGTCCTCCTACAATGAGCAGTTCTTC.

This clone was counted many times. V is TRBV19 and J is TRBJ2-7; 7 nucleotides align to TRBD2. Trimming cost V 5 bases and J 6 bases; bases outside gene matches: 10. This CDR3 contains 14 residues. Germline V gene data show CDR1 as LNHDA and CDR2 as SQIVND (reference sequence). The CDR3 sequence is CASSLWREPLEQYF. As DNA, the CDR3 is TGTGCCAGTAGTTTGTGGCGGGAGCCGCTCGAGCAGTACTTC. Full variable domain (rest looked up from reference TRBV19 and TRBJ2-7): DGGITQSPKYLFRKEGQNVTLSCEQNLNHDAMYWYRQDPGQGLRLIYYSQIVNDFQKGDIAEGYSVSREKKESFPLTVTSAQKNPTAFYLCASSLWREPLEQYFGPGTRLTVT.

This clone was detected ten times or more. This chain connects TRBV19 to TRBJ1-4; a possible D gene is TRBD1 (6 bases). Germline CDR1 is LNHDA and CDR2 is SQIVND (reference sequence). V shed 4 bases and J shed 1 base, with 10 bases lying between them. CDR3 length: 15 residues. The CDR3 here is CASSTQGLTNEKLFF. The CDR3 coding sequence is TGTGCCAGTAGTACCCAGGGGCTAACTAATGAAAAACTGTTTTTT.

This clone is medium-sized. The genes are TRBV12-3 or TRBV12-4 and TRBJ2-7; D gene ambiguous. This CDR3 comprises 13 residues. Trimming cost V 5 bases and J 3 bases, with 11 bases left between them. The CDR3 coding sequence is TGTGCCAGCAGTCCGGGCGGCTTCTACGAGCAGTACTTC. It is translated as CASSPGGFYEQYF.

This clone was counted at least ten times. The gene calls are TRBV4-2 and TRBJ1-4; no clear D gene. Looked up from germline, CDR1 is LGHNA and CDR2 is YNFKEQ. This CDR3 is built from 14 residues. V was trimmed by 3 bases and J by 4 bases, leaving 9 bases between them. CDR3 DNA sequence: TGTGCCAGCAGCCATGCCAGAAATAATGAAAAACTGTTTTTT. Residues: CASSHARNNEKLFF.

This clone was counted many times. The chain has TRBV28 and TRBJ2-7; maybe TRBD1 (6 bases). V gave up 2 bases and J gave up 5 bases, with 13 bases separating them. Germline assignment: CDR1 MDHEN and CDR2 SYDVKM. The CDR3 runs 14 residues. The CDR3: CASSLGTQGDEQYF. The CDR3 nucleotides read TGTGCCAGCAGTTTAGGGACACAGGGAGACGAGCAGTACTTC.

This clone was seen many times. The chain uses TRBV24-1 and TRBJ2-6, with TRBD1 identical over 10 bases. With 1 base clipped from V and 1 base from J, the junction kept 6 bases outside the gene matches. This CDR3 has 19 amino acids. CDR1 and CDR2 (germline): KGHDR, SFDVKD. The CDR3 nucleotides are TGTGCCACCAGTGATTTACCTGGGACAGGGGTATCTGGGGCCAACGTCCTGACTTTC. Translated: CATSDLPGTGVSGANVLTF.

This clone came up a few times. The chain joins TRBV12-3 or TRBV12-4 to TRBJ1-5; 9 bases fit TRBD1. There are 16 residues in the CDR3. With 6 bases clipped from V and 4 bases from J, the junction kept 10 bases outside the gene matches. The CDR3 DNA reads TGTGCCAGCAGCTCCCGCGGGACAGGGCCTAATCAGCCCCAGCATTTT. This encodes CASSSRGTGPNQPQHF.

This clone was detected a few times. The chain recombines TRBV12-3 or TRBV12-4 with TRBJ1-5, with D possibly TRBD1 on 5 matching bases. This CDR3 is 17 amino acids long. Trimming stripped 6 bases from V and 1 base from J, with 19 bases between. CDR3 residues: CASSYRDPGGSNQPQHF. The CDR3 DNA sequence: TGTGCCAGCAGCTATCGGGACCCCGGGGGGAGCAATCAGCCCCAGCATTTT.

This clone was counted only a few times. This chain uses TRBV19 with TRBJ2-7, with D possibly matching TRBD2 (5 bases). The CDR3 totals 14 residues. V was clipped by 3 bases and J by 4 bases, with 13 bases between them. Germline-derived CDR1 and CDR2 are LNHDA and SQIVND (reference sequence). The CDR3 DNA reads as TGTGCCAGTAGTATTAGACACTCGGGGTACGAGCAGTACTTC. It codes for CASSIRHSGYEQYF.

There are many counts of this clone. The rearrangement uses TRBV11-2 and TRBJ1-1; TRBD1 matches 7 bases. V shed 1 base and J 5 bases; nucleotides not matched to a gene: 7. The V gene's germline CDR1 is SGHAT and CDR2 FQNNGV. This CDR3 has 15 amino acids. The CDR3 is CASSLVRDSRTEAFF. The CDR3 DNA is TGTGCCAGCAGCTTAGTTCGGGACAGTAGGACTGAAGCTTTCTTT.

Relative to its sample, this clone is medium-sized. V and J are TRBV12-3 or TRBV12-4 and TRBJ2-7; 12 bases line up with TRBD2. The CDR3 length is 17 residues. Trimming cost V 1 base and J 0 bases; bases outside gene matches: 4. The CDR3 here is CASSLVGLAGPSYEQYF. CDR3 sequence (DNA): TGTGCCAGCAGTTTAGTGGGACTAGCGGGTCCCTCCTACGAGCAGTACTTC.

V gene TRBV3-1 combines with J gene TRBJ1-4; no clear D gene. The V gene's germline CDR1 is LGHDT and CDR2 YNNKEL (reference sequence). V lost 1 base and J lost 7, with 4 bases in between. This CDR3 is built from 12 residues. CDR3 nucleotides: TGTGCCAGCAGCCAAGCTGGTGAAAAACTGTTTTTT. It translates to CASSQAGEKLFF.

V and J are TRBV5-4 and TRBJ2-1; 9 positions match TRBD2. Germline V gives CDR1 SGHNT, CDR2 YYREEE (reference sequence). The CDR3 runs to 18 residues. The V gene end was trimmed by 3 bases and the J gene end by 5 bases; junction bases not matched to a gene: 15. As DNA, the CDR3 is TGTGCCAGCAGCTGGGGGGCCGGCGGCGGGAGGGCCGACAATGAGCAGTTCTTC. Protein: CASSWGAGGGRADNEQFF. Using reference TRBV5-4 and TRBJ2-1 for the parts outside the CDR3, the full variable domain is ETGVTQSPTHLIKTRGQQVTLRCSSQSGHNTVSWYQQALGQGPQFIFQYYREEENGRGNFPPRFSGLQFPNYSSELNVNALELDDSALYLCASSWGAGGGRADNEQFFGPGTRLTVL.

This clone was counted at least ten times. The chain uses TRBV6-1 and TRBJ1-1; TRBD1 matches 9 bases. Trimming took 6 bases from V and 4 from J; bases not matched to a gene: 0. This CDR3 spans 12 amino acids. From germline, CDR1 is MNHNS and CDR2 SASEGT. CDR3 in DNA: TGTGCCAGCAGGACAGGGGGCACTGAAGCTTTCTTT. Translated, it gives CASRTGGTEAFF.

About this clone itself: Possible read error: a much larger clone is one base away. Different DNA sequences within this sample yield the same CDR3. This sequence joins TRBV18 and TRBJ2-1, with unresolved D. Trimming took 2 bases from V and 2 from J, leaving 10 bases between them. CDR1 is KGHSH and CDR2 is LQKENI in the germline V gene. This CDR3 region has 15 residues. Here the CDR3 reads CASSPSGSTYNEQFF. The CDR3 nucleotides read TGTGCCAGCTCACCAAGTGGTTCGACCTACAATGAGCAGTTCTTC.

In its sample, this clone was seen many times. The V gene is TRBV9, the J gene TRBJ1-2; D is undetermined. Germline CDR1 reads SGDLS; CDR2 reads YYNGEE. V dropped 3 bases and J dropped 8 bases, with 17 bases sitting between them. This CDR3 is 14 amino acids long. The CDR3 nucleotides are TGTGCCAGCAGCGGGCTCCTAGAAACGTGGGGCTACACCTTC. Translating it yields CASSGLLETWGYTF.

This clone was recorded at least ten times. The chain recombines TRBV5-5 with TRBJ2-1; 10 bases map to TRBD1. CDR3 length: 14 residues. J was trimmed by 6 bases and V by 2 bases; bases with no gene match: 2. Germline loops: CDR1 SGHKS, CDR2 YYEKEE (reference sequence). The CDR3 sequence: CASSFRTGGNEQFF. The CDR3 coding sequence is TGTGCCAGCAGCTTTAGGACAGGGGGCAATGAGCAGTTCTTC.

In this sample, this clone turned up many times. The rearrangement uses TRBV18 and TRBJ2-1, with TRBD1 identical over 9 bases. CDR1 and CDR2 (germline): KGHSH, LQKENI. J gave up 8 bases and V 6 bases, and 8 bases lay outside the gene matches. CDR3 length: 14 residues. The DNA of the CDR3 is TGTGCCAGCTCGTCGGGACAGGGAGTGGATGAGCAGTTCTTC. Translation gives CASSSGQGVDEQFF.

This clone was seen repeatedly, ten times or more. The chain carries TRBV28 and TRBJ2-2; D is perhaps TRBD2 (5 bases). The germline V and J ends were trimmed by 2 bases and 5 bases, with 15 bases remaining between them. Germline V CDR1 and CDR2: MDHEN, SYDVKM. CDR3 length equals 16 residues. The CDR3 loop reads CASSLGPGIRTGELFF. Written as DNA, the CDR3 is TGTGCCAGCAGTTTAGGACCCGGGATTCGGACCGGGGAGCTGTTTTTT.